The 25 T cell receptor beta chains below were found in one sample sequenced in a study of CD8 T cells in Susac syndrome. Random hexamers were used to reverse transcribe the RNA input (roughly 0.5 to 1 ug). TCRdb passed the immunoSEQ multiplex PCR reads through MiXCR, listing each CDR3 protein once. The sample has under 200,000 distinct CDR3 sequences; 75% to 95% are singletons. Sequencing was performed on CD4+ T cells from PBMCs. The origin of the receptors is a human donor with Susac syndrome.

The chain combines TRBV24-1 with TRBJ2-7; TRBD1 matches at 11 bases. The ends lost 3 bases at V and 6 bases at J; junction bases unmatched: 6. This CDR3 spans 15 amino acids. CDR1 and CDR2 (germline): KGHDR, SFDVKD. This CDR3 reads CATSDTRGTGGEQYF. CDR3 sequence (DNA): TGTGCCACCAGTGATACCCGGGGGACAGGGGGCGAGCAGTACTTC.

This clonotype was seen just once. The rearrangement uses TRBV18 and TRBJ1-4, with D tentatively TRBD1 (5 bases). CDR1 and CDR2 from the germline V gene are KGHSH and LQKENI. Trimming stripped 1 base from V and 4 bases from J, with 10 bases between. CDR3 length equals 15 residues. The CDR3 nucleotides are TGTGCCAGCTCACCACAAACAGGCTTTAATGAAAAACTGTTTTTT. It encodes CASSPQTGFNEKLFF.

J is TRBJ1-2 and V is TRBV20-1, with D unclear. Trimming pared 6 bases from V and 4 bases from J, leaving 39 bases between. There are 21 residues in the CDR3. From germline, CDR1 is DFQATT and CDR2 SNEGSKA (reference sequence). The CDR3 nucleotides are TGCAGTGCCACACTAAAGGCTTTAAGTCGAGAGTGGGGTGTTATTTCCTATGGCTACACCTTC. Its protein is CSATLKALSREWGVISYGYTF.

The chain employs TRBV18 and TRBJ2-2, with a possible D match to TRBD2 (6 bases). The V end lost 8 bases, the J end lost 4 bases, and 11 bases lay between the germline ends. CDR3 length: 13 amino acids. Germline V gene lookup returns CDR1 KGHSH and CDR2 LQKENI. CDR3 sequence: CASTVGGTGELFF. The DNA for the CDR3 is TGTGCCAGCACCGTGGGGGGCACCGGGGAGCTGTTTTTT.

The rearrangement uses TRBV5-1 and TRBJ2-3; D gene ambiguous. V was clipped by 3 bases and J by 0 bases, with 8 bases between them. There are 14 residues in the CDR3. Germline V lookup: CDR1 SGHRS, CDR2 YFSETQ. CDR3 nucleotide sequence: TGCGCCAGCAGCTCCACCTCTAGCACAGATACGCAGTATTTT. The encoded protein is CASSSTSSTDTQYF.

This clonotype was seen only a few times. The genes are TRBV10-3 and TRBJ2-3; a weak D match, TRBD1 (6 bases). CDR3 size: 14 residues. Germline CDR1 ENHRY, CDR2 SYGVKD. With 0 bases removed from V and 3 bases from J, the gap between germline ends came to 7 bases. The DNA for the CDR3 is TGTGCCATCAGTGAGTCCACAGGGACAGATACGCAGTATTTT. Translation: CAISESTGTDTQYF.

CDR3 nucleotides: TGTGCCAGCAGCCAAGGGGGGACCCCCCGGGAGACCCAGTACTTC. Its translation: CASSQGGTPRETQYF. This chain uses TRBV3-1 with TRBJ2-5; D possibly matches TRBD1 or TRBD2 (5 bases each). The CDR3 is 15 amino acids. Trimming left V 1 base short and J 5 bases short, with 14 bases between. Germline CDR1 and CDR2: LGHDT and YNNKEL (reference sequence).

This chain connects TRBV7-2 to TRBJ2-7; TRBD2 matches 8 bases. This CDR3 comprises 15 residues. Germline assignment: CDR1 SGHTA and CDR2 FQGNSA. V shed 6 bases and J 7 bases; nucleotides not matched to a gene: 14. The CDR3 is CASSSSSGEIREQYF. CDR3 coding DNA: TGTGCCAGCAGTTCCAGTAGCGGGGAGATACGAGAGCAGTACTTC.

The V call is TRBV28, the J call TRBJ1-1; no definite D call. This CDR3 spans 14 amino acids. Germline CDR1 and CDR2: MDHEN and SYDVKM. The ends were cut back, 2 bases at V and 0 bases at J, with 7 bases in the middle. The DNA for the CDR3 is TGTGCCAGCAGTTTACACCAGCTGAACACTGAAGCTTTCTTT. Translating it yields CASSLHQLNTEAFF.

Only one count was recorded for this clonotype. This chain joins TRBV7-2 and TRBJ1-2; D not resolved. Trimming removed 1 base from V and 1 base from J, with 10 bases in between. Germline CDR1 and CDR2: SGHTA and FQGNSA. CDR3 size: 15 residues. The CDR3 is CASSLGGGFNYGYTF. In DNA form, the CDR3 reads TGTGCCAGCAGCTTAGGAGGAGGATTTAACTATGGCTACACCTTC.

This chain uses TRBV2 with TRBJ2-7; 8 bases align to TRBD1. The CDR3 spans 14 residues. Germline lookup yields CDR1 SNHLY and CDR2 FYNNEI. V gave up 6 bases and J gave up 0 bases; unmatched junction bases: 4. CDR3 in amino acids: CASREDRASYEQYF. CDR3 in DNA: TGTGCCAGCAGGGAGGACAGGGCCTCCTACGAGCAGTACTTC.

This clonotype was observed once. This rearrangement joins TRBV15 to TRBJ1-1; D perhaps matches TRBD1 (5 bases). Trimming removed 1 base from V and 5 bases from J, with 14 bases in between. Germline assignment: CDR1 LNHNV and CDR2 YYDKDF (reference sequence). The CDR3 has 15 amino acids. CDR3 sequence: CATSRGVGEQTEAFF. Written as DNA, the CDR3 is TGTGCCACCAGCAGAGGAGTGGGGGAGCAAACTGAAGCTTTCTTT.

This chain connects TRBV6-1 to TRBJ1-2; TRBD1 might be the D (5 bases). Trimming shortened V by 6 bases and J by 8 bases, and 19 bases separated the two germline ends. The CDR3 is 14 residues long. Germline V gene data show CDR1 as MNHNS and CDR2 as SASEGT. The CDR3 sequence is CASSPLGDGYGYTF. In nucleotides, the CDR3 is TGTGCCAGCAGCCCACTAGGGGACGGCTACGGCTACACCTTC.

V and J are TRBV3-1 and TRBJ2-7; 8 nucleotides match TRBD2. The J segment lost 3 bases and the V segment lost 6 bases, leaving 7 bases of the junction unmatched. The CDR3 has 14 amino acids. Germline V gene lookup returns CDR1 LGHDT and CDR2 YNNKEL (reference sequence). CDR3 protein: CASSPSGRRYEQYF. The CDR3 DNA is TGTGCCAGCAGTCCCAGCGGGAGACGCTACGAGCAGTACTTC.

The V call is TRBV20-1, the J call TRBJ1-1, with TRBD1 as a possible D gene (6 bases). Trimming cost V 0 bases and J 8 bases, with 13 bases left between them. From germline, CDR1 is DFQATT and CDR2 SNEGSKA (reference sequence). This CDR3 is 13 amino acids long. CDR3 region: CSARDHQGLEAFF. The DNA for the CDR3 is TGCAGTGCTAGAGATCACCAGGGGTTAGAAGCTTTCTTT.

The genes are TRBV19 and TRBJ1-5, with unresolved D. Trimming shortened V by 6 bases and J by 5 bases, and 11 bases separated the two germline ends. There are 13 residues in the CDR3. Germline V gene sequence: CDR1 LNHDA, CDR2 SQIVND (reference sequence). CDR3 in amino acids: CASSKDGHQPQHF. The CDR3 DNA reads as TGTGCCAGTAGCAAGGATGGCCATCAGCCCCAGCATTTT.

Concerning this clonotype itself: One end of the junction fails to match germline, which may point to a read error. The chain links TRBV4-1 to TRBJ2-3; no definite D call. The CDR3 is 15 amino acids. Per germline, CDR1 MGHRA and CDR2 YSYEKL. As DNA, the CDR3 is TGCGCCAGCAACCAAGAACAACAGTACACAGATACGCAGTATTTT. This gives the protein CASNQEQQYTDTQYF.

V usage is TRBV5-4 and J usage is TRBJ1-6; no reliable D call. CDR1 and CDR2 (germline): SGHNT, YYREEE (reference sequence). This CDR3 spans 12 amino acids. V shed 5 bases and J shed 9 bases, with 9 bases lying between them. In DNA form, the CDR3 reads TGTGCCAGCAGGGTAGACGGTTCACCCCTCCACTTT. This sequence encodes CASRVDGSPLHF.

The chain couples TRBV10-2 to TRBJ2-2, with 10 positions matching TRBD1. V gave up 7 bases and J gave up 6 bases; unmatched junction bases: 5. This CDR3 is 14 amino acids long. In germline, CDR1 is WSHSY, CDR2 SAAADI. The chain's CDR3 is CASIRDRGAGELFF. The CDR3 DNA reads as TGCGCCAGCATTAGGGACAGGGGAGCCGGGGAGCTGTTTTTT.

V gene TRBV19 combines with J gene TRBJ1-1; D gene unclear. The CDR3 runs to 12 residues. Trimming cost V 9 bases and J 1 base, with 9 bases left between them. Germline CDR1 reads LNHDA; CDR2 reads SQIVND (reference sequence). The CDR3 loop reads CASRSRNTEAFF. The CDR3 DNA reads TGTGCCAGCAGGTCGAGGAACACTGAAGCTTTCTTT.

This chain links TRBV5-4 with TRBJ2-4; D tentatively fits TRBD1 or TRBD2 (5 bases each). There are 15 residues in the CDR3. Germline V gene sequence: CDR1 SGHNT, CDR2 YYREEE (reference sequence). Trimming cost V 4 bases and J 11 bases, with 22 bases left between them. CDR3: CASSQNRDRHLVQYF. The CDR3 DNA is TGTGCCAGCAGCCAAAACCGGGACCGCCATCTGGTTCAGTACTTC.

The chain is built from TRBV5-1 and TRBJ2-1; 8 nucleotides align to TRBD1. The CDR3 runs 15 residues. Germline-derived CDR1 and CDR2 are SGHRS and YFSETQ. V lost 5 bases to trimming and J lost 9 bases; unmatched junction nucleotides: 13. Here the CDR3 DNA reads TGCGCCAGCAGGCCCGGGACAGGTTCTAACGGTGAGCAGTTCTTC. Its translation is CASRPGTGSNGEQFF.

Only one count was recorded for this clonotype. V and J are TRBV6-5 and TRBJ1-1; TRBD1 is a possible D gene (5 bases). Trimming took 0 bases from V and 11 from J, leaving 16 bases between them. The CDR3 totals 14 residues. Germline V CDR1 and CDR2: MNHEY, SVGAGI. In DNA form, the CDR3 reads TGTGCCAGCAGTTACTCGAGGCCCCCCAAGGGGGCTTTCTTT. Translation: CASSYSRPPKGAFF.

This clonotype was picked up one time. V usage is TRBV5-1 and J usage is TRBJ2-7, with D hard to call. CDR1 SGHRS and CDR2 YFSETQ come from the germline V gene. The CDR3 runs to 16 residues. V was pared by 2 bases and J by 3 bases, with 18 bases between. CDR3 region: CASSLNDQKKFYEQYF. CDR3 nucleotide sequence: TGCGCCAGCAGCTTAAATGACCAAAAGAAATTCTACGAGCAGTACTTC.

The gene calls are TRBV20-1 and TRBJ2-1; tentatively, D is TRBD2 (6 bases). Trimming removed 4 bases at V and 2 bases at J, with 12 bases between. The CDR3 consists of 14 residues. Per germline, CDR1 DFQATT and CDR2 SNEGSKA (reference sequence). The DNA of the CDR3 is TGCAGTGCTATAGTTGCGGGAACCTACAATGAGCAGTTCTTC. Amino acids: CSAIVAGTYNEQFF.